The 10 T cell receptor beta chains listed next were all sequenced from one sample in a study of blood T cell repertoires in COVID-19. Produced via immunoSEQ multiplex PCR; TCRdb's table is partial and in-frame only. In the table there are around 400,000 clones, about 89% of which are singletons. Sequenced material: peripheral blood. The receptors were gathered from a woman in her sixties with COVID-19, enrolled during active disease.

V and J are TRBV7-3 and TRBJ2-5; D is possibly TRBD1 (6 bases). Looked up from germline, CDR1 is SGHTA and CDR2 is FQGTGA. Trimming cost V 3 bases and J 5 bases, with 19 bases left between them. The CDR3 loop spans 16 amino acids. CDR3 loop: CASSFLGQGPTETQYF. The CDR3 bases are TGTGCCAGCAGCTTTCTAGGTCAGGGGCCCACGGAGACCCAGTACTTC.

The chain joins TRBV7-8 to TRBJ1-5, with 7 bases lining up with TRBD1. There are 18 residues in the CDR3. J was trimmed by 1 base and V by 5 bases; bases with no gene match: 14. Germline CDR1 SGHVS, CDR2 FQNEAQ. DNA of the CDR3: TGTGCCAGCAGCGCCCGGGACAGCAGCCCGTGGAGCAATCAGCCCCAGCATTTT. Encoded protein: CASSARDSSPWSNQPQHF.

The V call is TRBV7-6, the J call TRBJ2-1; D possibly corresponds to TRBD1 (6 bases). The V and J ends lost 4 bases and 3 bases respectively, with 13 bases between them. This CDR3 is built from 15 residues. Germline V lookup: CDR1 SGHVS, CDR2 FNYEAQ. The CDR3 here is CASSSITGIYNEQFF. CDR3 DNA: TGTGCCAGCAGCTCCATTACAGGGATCTACAATGAGCAGTTCTTC.

The rearrangement joins TRBV5-1 to TRBJ1-2, with D possibly being TRBD1 (6 bases). CDR1 and CDR2 (germline): SGHRS, YFSETQ. CDR3 length: 12 residues. V dropped 4 bases and J dropped 6 bases, with 10 bases sitting between them. The CDR3: CASSGYRDGYTF. DNA for the CDR3: TGCGCCAGCAGCGGATACAGGGATGGCTACACCTTC. Variable domain in full (rest from reference TRBV5-1 and TRBJ1-2): KAGVTQTPRYLIKTRGQQVTLSCSPISGHRSVSWYQQTPGQGLQFLFEYFSETQRNKGNFPGRFSGRQFSNSRSEMNVSTLELGDSALYLCASSGYRDGYTFGSGTRLTVV.

The chain combines TRBV7-9 with TRBJ1-1, with D tentatively TRBD1 (5 bases). The CDR3 contains 15 residues. Trimming took off 4 bases at V and 1 base at J, with 13 bases between the two ends. The germline gives CDR1 SEHNR, CDR2 FQNEAQ (reference sequence). The CDR3 sequence is CASSSPTGGNTEAFF. CDR3 nucleotides: TGTGCCAGCAGCTCCCCGACCGGGGGGAACACTGAAGCTTTCTTT.

This clone was seen just once. The DNA for the CDR3 is TGTGCCAGTAGTATAGGGGGGAGGGTTACGAACACTGAAGCTTTCTTT. Translated: CASSIGGRVTNTEAFF. The chain joins TRBV19 to TRBJ1-1, with D perhaps TRBD1 (5 bases). Germline values: CDR1 LNHDA, CDR2 SQIVND (reference sequence). The CDR3 consists of 16 residues. V was cut by 1 base and J by 1 base, with 13 bases left in between.

This rearrangement joins TRBV5-1 to TRBJ2-7; 9 positions match TRBD1. Trimming removed 1 base from V and 0 bases from J; junction bases left unmatched: 5. The CDR3 extends over 16 amino acids. Per germline, CDR1 SGHRS and CDR2 YFSETQ. The CDR3: CASSLTGGTFSYEQYF. The DNA for the CDR3 is TGCGCCAGCAGCTTGACAGGGGGCACCTTCTCCTACGAGCAGTACTTC.

The chain employs TRBV5-8 and TRBJ2-3, with a weak D call TRBD1 (6 bases). Between the trimmed V and J ends, which lost 0 bases and 9 bases, there was a span of 14 bases. Germline CDR1 is SGHTS and CDR2 is YDEGEE. This CDR3 contains 14 residues. CDR3 coding DNA: TGTGCCAGCAGCTTGGTGGGGGCCACGCGGACGCAGTATTTT. As protein: CASSLVGATRTQYF.

The genes are TRBV18 and TRBJ1-1, with unresolved D. Germline lookup yields CDR1 KGHSH and CDR2 LQKENI. This CDR3 comprises 14 residues. V dropped 2 bases and J dropped 0 bases, with 7 bases sitting between them. The CDR3, as DNA: TGTGCCAGCTCACCAAACACCCTGAACACTGAAGCTTTCTTT. Encoded protein: CASSPNTLNTEAFF.

The J gene is TRBJ1-6, the V gene TRBV18, with a weak D call TRBD1 (5 bases). Germline CDR1 and CDR2: KGHSH and LQKENI. This CDR3 is built from 13 residues. Trimming took off 10 bases at V and 7 bases at J, with 14 bases between the two ends. CDR3 nucleotide sequence: TGTGCCACCCACGGTGACAGAAATTCACCCCTCCACTTT. Translating it yields CATHGDRNSPLHF.